The 9 T cell receptor beta chains below all came from one sample that was sequenced in a study of cytomegalovirus exposure and HLA in healthy donors. Primers for the PCR totalled 60 Vbeta and 13 Jbeta. Assay: immunoSEQ multiplex PCR; the TCRdb copy retains only in-frame clones and omits some. The repertoire includes fewer than 150,000 clones, 80% of them detected once, and approximately 4.8% sits in the top ten. The sequencing input was PBMCs. The origin of the receptors is a man aged 30 to 39 in good health.

This chain links TRBV5-4 with TRBJ2-3; tentatively, D is TRBD2 (5 bases). V was clipped by 0 bases and J by 0 bases, with 17 bases between them. The CDR3 covers 18 residues. Germline CDR1 SGHNT, CDR2 YYREEE (reference sequence). The CDR3: CASSLAAGSSSSTDTQYF. In nucleotides, the CDR3 is TGTGCCAGCAGCTTGGCGGCGGGTTCTAGCTCTAGCACAGATACGCAGTATTTT.

The chain is built from TRBV5-5 and TRBJ1-1; TRBD1 matches 9 bases. J was trimmed by 3 bases and V by 4 bases; bases with no gene match: 7. The CDR3 totals 15 residues. Per the germline V gene, CDR1 is SGHKS and CDR2 is YYEKEE (reference sequence). The CDR3 coding sequence is TGTGCCAGCAGCACCTCCGGACAGGGGCACACTGAAGCTTTCTTT. It specifies CASSTSGQGHTEAFF.

The chain has TRBV19 and TRBJ2-5, with D tentatively TRBD1 (6 bases). The V end lost 4 bases, the J end lost 1 base, and 10 bases lay between the germline ends. The CDR3 length is 14 residues. CDR1 and CDR2 from the germline V gene are LNHDA and SQIVND (reference sequence). The CDR3 loop is CASSRQVSQETQYF. The CDR3, as DNA: TGTGCCAGTAGTAGACAGGTATCCCAAGAGACCCAGTACTTC.

The rearrangement uses TRBV30 and TRBJ1-1; D might be TRBD1 (5 bases). The V gene lost 4 bases and the J gene lost 2 bases, with 17 bases spanning the gap. This CDR3 comprises 15 residues. Per the germline V gene, CDR1 is GTSNPN and CDR2 is SVGIG (reference sequence). CDR3 sequence reads: CAWNPQEGGNTEAFF. In nucleotides, the CDR3 is TGTGCCTGGAACCCACAGGAGGGAGGAAACACTGAAGCTTTCTTT.

J is TRBJ1-5 and V is TRBV25-1, with 7 bases aligning to TRBD1. Unmatched junction bases numbered 3, after V lost 4 bases and J lost 0 bases. There are 15 residues in the CDR3. Germline V CDR1 and CDR2: MGHDK, SYGVNS. In DNA form, the CDR3 reads TGTGCCAGCAGTGGCGGACAGGATAGCAATCAGCCCCAGCATTTT. Translating it yields CASSGGQDSNQPQHF.

CDR3 nucleotides: TGTGCCAGCAGGGCAGCGGAACCGTACACCGGGGAGCTGTTTTTT. Translation: CASRAAEPYTGELFF. The V gene is TRBV9, the J gene TRBJ2-2; tentative D call: TRBD2 (5 bases). Germline-derived CDR1 and CDR2 are SGDLS and YYNGEE. The CDR3 totals 15 residues. Trimming pared 5 bases from V and 3 bases from J, leaving 14 bases between.

This chain connects TRBV18 to TRBJ2-7; 10 nucleotides match TRBD2. The junction had 5 bases not matched to a gene; V was cut back by 0 bases and J by 0 bases. Germline-derived CDR1 and CDR2 are KGHSH and LQKENI. The CDR3 consists of 17 residues. As DNA, the CDR3 is TGTGCCAGCTCACCACCGGCAAGCGGGGGGGTCTCCTACGAGCAGTACTTC. Translation: CASSPPASGGVSYEQYF.

This chain uses TRBV18 with TRBJ2-5; TRBD1 is a possible D gene (5 bases). This CDR3 comprises 13 residues. With 6 bases removed from V and 5 bases from J, the gap between germline ends came to 13 bases. The germline CDR1 and CDR2 sequences are KGHSH and LQKENI. The CDR3 is CASSQGVRETQYF. The CDR3 nucleotides read TGTGCCAGCTCTCAAGGGGTTAGGGAGACCCAGTACTTC. Supplemented by reference TRBV18 and TRBJ2-5, the full variable domain reads NAGVMQNPRHLVRRRGQEARLRCSPMKGHSHVYWYRQLPEEGLKFMVYLQKENIIDESGMPKERFSAEFPKEGPSILRIQQVVRGDSAAYFCASSQGVRETQYFGPGTRLLVL.

The rearrangement joins TRBV7-3 to TRBJ2-7; 9 bases line up with TRBD1. The CDR3 is 14 amino acids. V dropped 5 bases and J dropped 6; count of bases not matched to a gene: 8. From germline, CDR1 is SGHTA and CDR2 FQGTGA. CDR3: CASSQTGGLGEQYF. Written as DNA, the CDR3 is TGTGCCAGCAGCCAAACAGGGGGCCTGGGCGAGCAGTACTTC.